These 15 T cell receptor beta chains were sequenced from one sample in a study of T cells in Graves' hyperthyroidism and ophthalmopathy. Researchers amplified the TCR beta CDR3 regions from RNA transcripts. The primer set for the first-round RT-PCR of the TCR CDR3 was HTBI. TCRdb redid the calling of the multiplex PCR reads with MiXCR, one entry per CDR3 protein. The repertoire holds hundreds of thousands of distinct CDR3 sequences, with 35% to 40% as singletons. The sample consisted of blood. The receptors stem from a man younger than 30 with Graves' hyperthyroidism.

This clonotype was seen at least ten times. The gene calls are TRBV10-3 and TRBJ1-1; TRBD1 is a possible D gene (5 bases). This CDR3 has 12 residues. CDR1 is ENHRY, CDR2 SYGVKD, per germline. V was trimmed by 7 bases and J by 0 bases, leaving 6 bases between them. DNA of the CDR3: TGTGCCATCAAGACAGTGAACACTGAAGCTTTCTTT. Residues: CAIKTVNTEAFF.

The genes are TRBV19 and TRBJ2-7; 11 nucleotides align to TRBD1. This CDR3 spans 15 amino acids. Unmatched junction bases numbered 7, after V lost 4 bases and J lost 5 bases. CDR1 LNHDA and CDR2 SQIVND come from the germline V gene (reference sequence). CDR3 sequence reads: CASSSRTGGPNEQYF. CDR3 nucleotides: TGTGCCAGTAGTAGTAGGACAGGGGGCCCAAACGAGCAGTACTTC.

The V call is TRBV12-3 or TRBV12-4, the J call TRBJ1-2; 7 bases match TRBD1. The CDR3 contains 15 residues. V dropped 3 bases and J dropped 4; count of bases not matched to a gene: 8. The CDR3: CASSFDDRAIYGYTF. Here the CDR3 DNA reads TGTGCCAGCAGTTTTGACGACAGGGCCATCTATGGCTACACCTTC.

The chain uses TRBV7-3 and TRBJ2-2; tentative D call: TRBD1 (6 bases). The CDR3 has 18 amino acids. Germline lookup yields CDR1 SGHTA and CDR2 FQGTGA. V lost 1 base, J lost 4 bases, and 19 bases lay in between. CDR3 nucleotide sequence: TGTGCCAGCAGCTTAAGCGTCAGACGGGACACCAGCACCGGGGAGCTGTTTTTT. It is translated as CASSLSVRRDTSTGELFF.

This clonotype was counted between two and nine times. The rearrangement links TRBV4-1 to TRBJ2-2; D call uncertain. Trimming cost V 0 bases and J 3 bases, with 5 bases left between them. The germline CDR1 and CDR2 sequences are MGHRA and YSYEKL. This CDR3 is 14 amino acids long. CDR3 in amino acids: CASSQEGYTGELFF. Written as DNA, the CDR3 is TGCGCCAGCAGCCAAGAGGGATACACCGGGGAGCTGTTTTTT.

The table lists this clonotype with a few counts. The chain joins TRBV7-9 to TRBJ2-2, with D maybe TRBD1 (6 bases). Trimming removed 6 bases at V and 5 bases at J, with 19 bases between. Germline loops: CDR1 SEHNR, CDR2 FQNEAQ (reference sequence). The CDR3 has 16 amino acids. The CDR3 nucleotides are TGTGCCAGCAGTAGGAACCCGGACAGAACGACCGGGGAGCTGTTTTTT. It yields the protein CASSRNPDRTTGELFF.

This clonotype was counted between two and nine times. This chain links TRBV24-1 with TRBJ1-5; tentative D call: TRBD1 (6 bases). The length of the CDR3 is 16 residues. Germline V lookup: CDR1 KGHDR, CDR2 SFDVKD. The V end was cut by 6 bases, the J end by 2 bases, with 16 bases between. The CDR3 DNA sequence: TGTGCCACCAGTCCCAGACAGGCATTGGGCAATCAGCCCCAGCATTTT. This encodes CATSPRQALGNQPQHF.

The sample holds a few counts of this clonotype. V and J are TRBV20-1 and TRBJ2-7; 7 positions match TRBD1. This CDR3 comprises 12 residues. In germline, CDR1 is DFQATT, CDR2 SNEGSKA (reference sequence). V was pared by 6 bases and J by 1 base, with 3 bases of the junction left unmatched. CDR3 bases: TGCAGTGCAGGGGGCCGGTCCTACGAGCAGTACTTC. Translating it yields CSAGGRSYEQYF.

This chain connects TRBV7-9 to TRBJ1-6, with 7 bases aligning to TRBD1. Germline loops: CDR1 SEHNR, CDR2 FQNEAQ (reference sequence). Unmatched junction bases numbered 6, after V lost 6 bases and J lost 7 bases. The CDR3 is 14 amino acids. This CDR3 reads CASREGQRNSPLHF. The CDR3, as DNA: TGTGCCAGCAGGGAGGGACAGAGAAATTCACCCCTCCACTTT.

This clonotype was seen ten or more times. The chain uses TRBV10-3 and TRBJ2-5; the D gene is possibly TRBD1 (6 bases). This CDR3 comprises 14 residues. Germline assignment: CDR1 ENHRY and CDR2 SYGVKD. Deletions cut 6 bases from V and 5 bases from J, with 16 bases between. Here the CDR3 reads CAIRPGTGTETQYF. For the CDR3, the DNA is TGTGCCATCAGACCCGGTACAGGGACCGAGACCCAGTACTTC.

As DNA, the CDR3 is TGTGCCAGCAGTTCAACAACAATCTCTGGGGCCAACGTCCTGACTTTC. Its translation is CASSSTTISGANVLTF. The gene calls are TRBV7-9 and TRBJ2-6; D ambiguous. Trimming stripped 6 bases from V and 0 bases from J, with 12 bases between. Germline values: CDR1 SEHNR, CDR2 FQNEAQ (reference sequence). The CDR3 runs to 16 residues.

This clonotype showed up just a few times. V usage is TRBV7-6 and J usage is TRBJ2-5, with a tentative D call TRBD1 (6 bases). Per germline, CDR1 SGHVS and CDR2 FNYEAQ. The CDR3 has 16 residues. The germline V and J ends were trimmed by 4 bases and 1 base, with 16 bases remaining between them. CDR3 amino acids: CASSSPIGQPQETQYF. CDR3 DNA: TGTGCCAGCAGCTCCCCCATCGGACAGCCCCAAGAGACCCAGTACTTC. Full variable domain (rest looked up from reference TRBV7-6 and TRBJ2-5): GAGVSQSPRYKVTKRGQDVALRCDPISGHVSLYWYRQALGQGPEFLTYFNYEAQQDKSGLPNDRFSAERPEGSISTLTIQRTEQRDSAMYRCASSSPIGQPQETQYFGPGTRLLVL.

This clonotype was picked up a small number of times. This chain uses TRBV28 with TRBJ1-6, with D possibly TRBD1 on 5 matching bases. Germline lookup yields CDR1 MDHEN and CDR2 SYDVKM. CDR3 length: 17 residues. The V end was cut by 10 bases, the J end by 13 bases, with 32 bases between. The CDR3 nucleotides read TGTGCCACGCGTCTCGGCCAGGGCGAAGAAGGAGTTTCGCCCCTCCACTTT. It translates to CATRLGQGEEGVSPLHF.

In regard to this clonotype: A read error may explain this, as a much larger clone is one base away. This sequence joins TRBV7-9 and TRBJ1-6, with 8 positions matching TRBD1. CDR3 length: 15 residues. Per the germline V gene, CDR1 is SEHNR and CDR2 is FQNEAQ (reference sequence). In DNA, the CDR3 is TGTGCCAGCAGCTTCAGCGACAGGGGTAATTCACCCCTCTACTTT. Encoded protein: CASSFSDRGNSPLYF.

The chain links TRBV9 to TRBJ2-7; TRBD1 or TRBD2 may be the D gene (5 bases each). The CDR3 totals 15 residues. Trimming cost V 4 bases and J 5 bases, with 19 bases left between them. Germline lookup yields CDR1 SGDLS and CDR2 YYNGEE. CDR3 coding DNA: TGTGCCAGCAGCTACGCCGGGACGCCTGGTGACGAGCAGTACTTC. It specifies CASSYAGTPGDEQYF.